The TCR beta chain described here comes from a study of brain T cells in children with intractable seizures. As concerns this clone: What it recognizes is unknown.

General study findings and limits: Only CDR3 sequence similarity suggested viral specificity, without known HCMV serostatus. Absence of clones before surgery may stem from lower sequencing depth.

Sequencing was limited to surgery cases with top T cell transcript signatures in brain tissue. Before surgery, patients took at least one anti-epileptic drug. The assay was immunoSEQ multiplex PCR, and TCRdb's table has in-frame clones only and misses some. Of 110,000 or so clones detected, 90% to 95% appear once; the ten largest clones hold 3.5% to 4%. The sequences come from peripheral blood, collected at surgery. This TCR came from a boy less than two years old with hemimegalencephaly and intractable seizures.

The CDR3 DNA is TGTGCCAGCAGTGGGGTCCATTTTCACAATGAGCAGTTCTTC. Translated, it gives CASSGVHFHNEQFF. The chain uses TRBV25-1 and TRBJ2-1; D ambiguous. Germline-derived CDR1 and CDR2 are MGHDK and SYGVNS. The CDR3 covers 14 residues. Trimming shortened V by 4 bases and J by 5 bases, and 12 bases separated the two germline ends.